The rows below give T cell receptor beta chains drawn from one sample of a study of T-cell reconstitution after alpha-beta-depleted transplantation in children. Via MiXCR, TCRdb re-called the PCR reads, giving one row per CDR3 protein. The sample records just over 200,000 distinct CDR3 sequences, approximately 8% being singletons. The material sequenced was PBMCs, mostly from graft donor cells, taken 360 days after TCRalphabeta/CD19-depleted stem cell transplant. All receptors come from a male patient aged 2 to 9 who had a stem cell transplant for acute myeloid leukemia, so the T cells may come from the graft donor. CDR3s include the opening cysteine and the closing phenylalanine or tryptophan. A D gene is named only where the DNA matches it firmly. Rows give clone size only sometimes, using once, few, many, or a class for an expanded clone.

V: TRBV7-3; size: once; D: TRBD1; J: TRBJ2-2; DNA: TGTGCCAGCAGCCCCGGGACAGGGGGGACCGGGGAGCTGTTTTTT; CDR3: CASSPGTGGTGELFF
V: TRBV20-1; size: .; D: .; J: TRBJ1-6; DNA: TGCAGTGCTAGGACAGCCAGCTCCTATAATTCACCCCTCCACTTT; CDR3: CSARTASSYNSPLHF
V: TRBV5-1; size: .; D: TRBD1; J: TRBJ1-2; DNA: TGCGCCAGCAGATACCAGACAGGGCCGGGGAGCTATGGCTACACCTTC; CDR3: CASRYQTGPGSYGYTF
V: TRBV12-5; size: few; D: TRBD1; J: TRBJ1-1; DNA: TGTGCTAGTGGTTTGACAGGGGCGGGGGAAGCTTTCTTT; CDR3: CASGLTGAGEAFF
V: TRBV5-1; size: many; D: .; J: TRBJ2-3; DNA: TGCGCCAGCAGCTTCCCCTATTACGGTACAGGGTCAAGACTAGGCAATACGCAGTATTTT; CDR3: CASSFPYYGTGSRLGNTQYF
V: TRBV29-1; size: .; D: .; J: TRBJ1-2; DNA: TGCAGCGTGTCCGAATCCCGGCGGGCTAACTATGGCTACACCTTC; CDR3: CSVSESRRANYGYTF
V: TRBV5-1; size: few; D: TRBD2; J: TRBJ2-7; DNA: TGCGCCAGCAGCTTGTCCATAGCGGGAAAAATCTACGAGCAGTACTTC; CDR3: CASSLSIAGKIYEQYF
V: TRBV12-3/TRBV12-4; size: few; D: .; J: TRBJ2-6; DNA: TGTGCCAGCAGGACAGACCATTTCTCTGGGGCCAACGTCCTGACTTTC; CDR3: CASRTDHFSGANVLTF
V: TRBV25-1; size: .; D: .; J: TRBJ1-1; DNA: TGTGCCAGCAGGGTTATCGGTAGCGAAGACACTGAAGCTTTCTTT; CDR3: CASRVIGSEDTEAFF
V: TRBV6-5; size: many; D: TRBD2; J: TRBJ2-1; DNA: TGTGCCAGCAGTTACCGACGAAGCCGACAGACTAGCTCGGATGAGCAGTTCTTC; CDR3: CASSYRRSRQTSSDEQFF
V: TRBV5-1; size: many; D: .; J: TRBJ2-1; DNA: TGCGCCAGCAGCTTGCGGAGGGTGTCCTACAATGAGCAGTTCTTC; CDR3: CASSLRRVSYNEQFF
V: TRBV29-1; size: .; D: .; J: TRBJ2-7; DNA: TGCAGCGTTGAATGGGAGGGGGGCTCCTACGAGCAGTACTTC; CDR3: CSVEWEGGSYEQYF
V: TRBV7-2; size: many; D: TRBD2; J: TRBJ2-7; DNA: TGTGCCAGCAAGAAAGCGGGGGAATACGAGCAGTACTTC; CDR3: CASKKAGEYEQYF
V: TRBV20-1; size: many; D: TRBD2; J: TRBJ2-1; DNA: TGCAGTGCTACACTAGCGGCATACAATGAGCAGTTCTTC; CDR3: CSATLAAYNEQFF
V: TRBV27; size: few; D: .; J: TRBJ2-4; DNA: TGTGCCAGCAGTCTTTCCTCAGGGGAGGCCAAAAACATTCAGTACTTC; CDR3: CASSLSSGEAKNIQYF
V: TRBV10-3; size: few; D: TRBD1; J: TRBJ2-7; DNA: TGTGCCATCAGTGAGGCGGACAGGTACTACGAGCAGTACTTC; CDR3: CAISEADRYYEQYF
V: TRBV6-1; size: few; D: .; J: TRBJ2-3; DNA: TGTGCCAGCACCCGGGTCTTGGGCACAGATACGCAGTATTTT; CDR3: CASTRVLGTDTQYF
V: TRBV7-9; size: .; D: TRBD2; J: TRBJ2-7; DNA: TGTGCCAGCAGCCGCCCTGGGACTAAGGACGAGCAGTACTTC; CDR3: CASSRPGTKDEQYF
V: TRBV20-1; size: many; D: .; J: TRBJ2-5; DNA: TGCAGTGCAACTGGACAGTCCGGAGAGACCCAGTACTTC; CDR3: CSATGQSGETQYF
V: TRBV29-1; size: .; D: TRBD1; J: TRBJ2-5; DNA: TGCAGCGTTCGTGACAGGGGCCTCCAAGAGACCCAGTACTTC; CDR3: CSVRDRGLQETQYF
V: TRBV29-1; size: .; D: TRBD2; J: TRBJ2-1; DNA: TGCAGCGCGCCTAGCGGGAGCTCCTACAATGAGCAGTTCTTC; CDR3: CSAPSGSSYNEQFF
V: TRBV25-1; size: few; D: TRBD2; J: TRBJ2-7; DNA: TGTGCCAGCAGTGAATATGCTAGCGGGAGAAACTACGAGCAGTACTTC; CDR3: CASSEYASGRNYEQYF
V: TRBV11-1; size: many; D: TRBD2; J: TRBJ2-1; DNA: TGTGCCAGCAGCTTCGTAACGGGGGGGCCTCATGAGCAGTTCTTC; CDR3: CASSFVTGGPHEQFF
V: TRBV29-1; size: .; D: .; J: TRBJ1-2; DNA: TGCAGCGTTGAAAGCAGCAACTATGGCTACACCTTC; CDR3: CSVESSNYGYTF
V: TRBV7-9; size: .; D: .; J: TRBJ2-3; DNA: TGTGCCAGCAGCTTTACAGTCGACCCGACAGATACGCAGTATTTT; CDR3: CASSFTVDPTDTQYF
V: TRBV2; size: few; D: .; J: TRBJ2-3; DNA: TGTGCCAGCAGTGAGCAGGGTCTCGTAGGCACAGATACGCAGTATTTT; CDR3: CASSEQGLVGTDTQYF